This T cell receptor beta chain appears in the sequencing data of a study of radiation and T cells in renal cell carcinoma. With V trimmed by 5 bases and J by 8 bases, 13 bases remained unmatched. Germline CDR1 reads SGHKS; CDR2 reads YYEKEE (reference sequence). This CDR3 spans 16 amino acids. Time point meaning: blood 2 weeks post-SBRT. Treatment indicated: 15 Gy SBRT to primary tumor, nephrectomy 4 weeks later. Here immunoSEQ multiplex PCR was the method, and the copy in TCRdb shows in-frame clones only, minus some. This table holds tens of thousands of clones, around 86% found once. Findings of the study overall: In blood, top tumor clones expanded by 2 weeks, shrinking by 4.

On this clone: The target antigen is unknown.

The receptor was isolated from a woman in her forties or fifties with renal cell carcinoma. The rearrangement links TRBV5-5 to TRBJ1-4; TRBD1 matches at 9 bases. The sample here was blood, taken from a patient whose treatment included radiotherapy and nephrectomy. This CDR3 reads CASRSDRGLLGEKLFF. Written as DNA, the CDR3 is TGTGCCAGCAGGTCGGACAGGGGCCTACTGGGAGAAAAACTGTTTTTT.